These 13 T cell receptor beta chains originate from one sample sequenced in a study of T cells after yellow fever vaccination. TCRdb processed the 5' RACE reads anew with MiXCR; each CDR3 protein has one entry. This sample has approximately 240,000 distinct CDR3 sequences; around 3.5% occur once, and the top ten carry about 19%. The specimen comprised PBMCs, sampled 15 days after the yellow fever booster vaccination. These receptors were collected from a man aged 18 to 29 who received the YFV17D yellow fever vaccine.

This clonotype was seen at least ten times. V usage is TRBV18 and J usage is TRBJ2-5, with TRBD1 identical over 8 bases. Germline-derived CDR1 and CDR2 are KGHSH and LQKENI. The trim removed 3 bases at V and 4 bases at J, leaving 4 bases unmatched. The CDR3 totals 14 residues. CDR3 sequence reads: CASSPVDRAETQYF. CDR3 sequence (DNA): TGTGCCAGCTCACCTGTGGACAGGGCAGAGACCCAGTACTTC.

This clonotype was counted many times. The chain uses TRBV2 and TRBJ2-2; 8 bases map to TRBD1. V was pared by 7 bases and J by 5 bases, with 6 bases of the junction left unmatched. CDR1 is SNHLY and CDR2 is FYNNEI in the germline V gene. This CDR3 comprises 14 residues. The DNA of the CDR3 is TGTGCCAGCAACCGCGACAGGGGAACCGGGGAGCTGTTTTTT. It is translated as CASNRDRGTGELFF.

This clonotype was observed at least ten times. J is TRBJ2-2 and V is TRBV2; no definite D call. V was clipped by 3 bases and J by 9 bases, with 5 bases between them. The germline gives CDR1 SNHLY, CDR2 FYNNEI. The CDR3 extends over 11 amino acids. The DNA for the CDR3 is TGTGCCAGCAGTGATTACAGGGAGCTGTTTTTT. Its translation: CASSDYRELFF.

This clonotype has at least ten counts. The chain is built from TRBV19 and TRBJ2-1; no clear D gene. CDR1 is LNHDA and CDR2 is SQIVND in the germline V gene (reference sequence). The V gene lost 3 bases and the J gene lost 7 bases, with 13 bases spanning the gap. The CDR3 is 14 amino acids. This chain's CDR3 is CASSIVWSANEQFF. CDR3 nucleotide sequence: TGTGCCAGTAGTATTGTATGGTCCGCTAATGAGCAGTTCTTC.

This chain links TRBV20-1 with TRBJ1-5; D remains ambiguous. Trimming cost V 6 bases and J 0 bases, with 9 bases left between them. The CDR3 has 13 residues. From germline, CDR1 is DFQATT and CDR2 SNEGSKA (reference sequence). The CDR3 sequence is CSAPVYSNQPQHF. The CDR3 DNA is TGCAGTGCCCCCGTTTATAGCAATCAGCCCCAGCATTTT.

This clonotype has ten or more counts. This chain connects TRBV5-1 to TRBJ2-4; 7 bases fit TRBD2. V gave up 0 bases and J gave up 5 bases; unmatched junction bases: 2. The germline V gene encodes CDR1 SGHRS and CDR2 YFSETQ. This CDR3 comprises 14 residues. The CDR3 bases are TGCGCCAGCAGCTTGGGGCTAGCGGAAAACATTCAGTACTTC. This sequence encodes CASSLGLAENIQYF.

This clonotype was counted at least ten times. The J gene is TRBJ2-3, the V gene TRBV7-9, with a weak D call TRBD1 (6 bases). Trimming left V 5 bases short and J 8 bases short, with 20 bases between. This CDR3 region has 15 residues. Germline V lookup: CDR1 SEHNR, CDR2 FQNEAQ (reference sequence). As DNA, the CDR3 is TGTGCCAGCAGCGCAGACGGGACACCTGCGGGTACGCAGTATTTT. This sequence encodes CASSADGTPAGTQYF.

This clonotype has at least ten counts. The chain couples TRBV5-4 to TRBJ2-5; possible D gene TRBD2, 6 bases. The V end was cut by 0 bases, the J end by 3 bases, with 12 bases between. The CDR3 extends over 15 amino acids. Germline V gene data show CDR1 as SGHNT and CDR2 as YYREEE (reference sequence). The CDR3 DNA sequence: TGTGCCAGCAGCTTGGGCCGGGAGAGAGAAGAGACCCAGTACTTC. Residues: CASSLGREREETQYF.

This clonotype showed up many times. The V gene is TRBV2, the J gene TRBJ2-3; 8 bases agree with TRBD1. CDR1 SNHLY and CDR2 FYNNEI come from the germline V gene. V was pared by 2 bases and J by 2 bases, with 6 bases of the junction left unmatched. This CDR3 has 16 amino acids. The CDR3 DNA sequence: TGTGCCAGCAGTGAACAGGGGGCATCGGACACAGATACGCAGTATTTT. It translates to CASSEQGASDTDTQYF.

This clonotype was seen many times. CDR3 sequence: CASSLGTVAADTQYF. CDR3 bases: TGTGCCAGCAGCTTAGGGACTGTTGCCGCAGATACGCAGTATTTT. The chain is built from TRBV25-1 and TRBJ2-3; perhaps TRBD2 as D (6 bases). V was trimmed by 6 bases and J by 4 bases, leaving 17 bases between them. CDR3 size: 15 residues. Germline-derived CDR1 and CDR2 are MGHDK and SYGVNS.

This clonotype was found many times. One end of the junction fails to match germline, which may point to a read error. The chain links TRBV7-9 to TRBJ1-1, with TRBD1 identical over 9 bases. The germline V gene encodes CDR1 SEHNR and CDR2 FQNEAQ (reference sequence). The CDR3 has 15 amino acids. The CDR3 here is CASSSGQGSAAEAFF. For the CDR3, the DNA is TGTGCCAGCAGCTCCGGACAGGGGTCCGCGGCTGAAGCCTTCTTT.

Many counts were recorded for this clonotype. The V and J genes are TRBV6-2 or TRBV6-3 and TRBJ2-7, with D possibly matching TRBD1 (6 bases). This CDR3 is built from 13 residues. The germline V gene has CDR1 MNHEY and CDR2 SVGEGT. V was cut by 6 bases and J by 9 bases, with 18 bases left in between. CDR3 residues: CASSQQYQGMQYV. DNA of the CDR3: TGTGCCAGCAGCCAACAATACCAGGGGATGCAGTACGTC.

This clonotype was seen ten or more times. The J gene is TRBJ1-6, the V gene TRBV7-2; possibly TRBD1 for D (6 bases). Germline CDR1 SGHTA, CDR2 FQGNSA. V lost 1 base and J 7 bases, leaving 11 bases between the germline ends. The CDR3 sequence is 15 residues long. The CDR3 is CASSLVGGANSPLHF. The CDR3 DNA reads as TGTGCCAGCAGCTTAGTTGGGGGGGCAAATTCACCCCTCCACTTT.